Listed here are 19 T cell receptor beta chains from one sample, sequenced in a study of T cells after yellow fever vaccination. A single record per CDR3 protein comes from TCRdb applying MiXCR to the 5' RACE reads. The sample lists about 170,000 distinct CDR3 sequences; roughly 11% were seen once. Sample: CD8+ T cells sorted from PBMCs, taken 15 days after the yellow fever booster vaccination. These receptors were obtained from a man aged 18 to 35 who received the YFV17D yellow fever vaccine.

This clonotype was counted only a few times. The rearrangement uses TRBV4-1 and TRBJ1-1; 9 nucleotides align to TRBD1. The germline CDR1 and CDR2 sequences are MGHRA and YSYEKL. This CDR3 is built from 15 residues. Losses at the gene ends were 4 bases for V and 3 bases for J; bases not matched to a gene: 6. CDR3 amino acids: CASSLHRDRDTEAFF. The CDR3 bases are TGCGCCAGCAGCCTCCACCGGGACAGGGACACTGAAGCTTTCTTT.

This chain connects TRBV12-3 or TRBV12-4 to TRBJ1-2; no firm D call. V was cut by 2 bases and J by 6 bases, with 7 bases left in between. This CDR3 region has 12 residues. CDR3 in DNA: TGTGCCAGCAGTTTATACGGAGATGGCTACACCTTC. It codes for CASSLYGDGYTF.

DNA of the CDR3: TGCAGTGGCAGGGGAGGTGGAAACACCATATATTTT. This codes for CSGRGGGNTIYF. The rearrangement joins TRBV20-1 to TRBJ1-3; a weak D match, TRBD1 (6 bases). The CDR3 is made up of 12 amino acids. The V gene lost 7 bases and the J gene lost 3 bases, with 10 bases spanning the gap. The V gene's germline CDR1 is DFQATT and CDR2 SNEGSKA (reference sequence).

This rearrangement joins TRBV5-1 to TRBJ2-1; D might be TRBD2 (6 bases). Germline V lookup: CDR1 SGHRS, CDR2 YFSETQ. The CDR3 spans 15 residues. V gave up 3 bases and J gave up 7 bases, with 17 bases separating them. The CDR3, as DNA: TGCGCCAGCAGCTCCCATCGGGCAGGGAGGAATGAGCAGTTCTTC. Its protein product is CASSSHRAGRNEQFF. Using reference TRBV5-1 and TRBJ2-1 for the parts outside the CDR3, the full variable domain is KAGVTQTPRYLIKTRGQQVTLSCSPISGHRSVSWYQQTPGQGLQFLFEYFSETQRNKGNFPGRFSGRQFSNSRSEMNVSTLELGDSALYLCASSSHRAGRNEQFFGPGTRLTVL.

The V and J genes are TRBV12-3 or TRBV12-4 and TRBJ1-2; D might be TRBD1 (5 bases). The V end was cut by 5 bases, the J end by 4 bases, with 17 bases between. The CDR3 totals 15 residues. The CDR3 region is CASSLGPGDAYGYTF. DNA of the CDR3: TGTGCCAGCAGTCTAGGGCCGGGGGATGCCTATGGCTACACCTTC.

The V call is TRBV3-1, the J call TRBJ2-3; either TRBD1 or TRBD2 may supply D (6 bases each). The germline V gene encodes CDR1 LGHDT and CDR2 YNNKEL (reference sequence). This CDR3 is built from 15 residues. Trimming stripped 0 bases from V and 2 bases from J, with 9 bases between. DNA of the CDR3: TGTGCCAGCAGCCAAGACGGGGGCCTCACAGATACGCAGTATTTT. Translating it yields CASSQDGGLTDTQYF.

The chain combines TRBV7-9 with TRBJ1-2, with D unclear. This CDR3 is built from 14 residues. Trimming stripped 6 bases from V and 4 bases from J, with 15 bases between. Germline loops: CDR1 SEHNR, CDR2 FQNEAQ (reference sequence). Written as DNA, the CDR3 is TGTGCCAGCAGAGGAAAGGGTATCGCCTATGGCTACACCTTC. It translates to CASRGKGIAYGYTF. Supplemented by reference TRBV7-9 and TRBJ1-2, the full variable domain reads DTGVSQNPRHKITKRGQNVTFRCDPISEHNRLYWYRQTLGQGPEFLTYFQNEAQLEKSRLLSDRFSAERPKGSFSTLEIQRTEQGDSAMYLCASRGKGIAYGYTFGSGTRLTVV.

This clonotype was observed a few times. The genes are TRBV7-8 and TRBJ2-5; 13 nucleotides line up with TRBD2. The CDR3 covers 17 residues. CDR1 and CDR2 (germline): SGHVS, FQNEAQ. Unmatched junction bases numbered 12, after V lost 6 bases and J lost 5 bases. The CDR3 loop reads CASSYGLAGADRETQYF. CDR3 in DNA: TGTGCCAGCAGTTACGGACTAGCGGGGGCCGATAGGGAGACCCAGTACTTC. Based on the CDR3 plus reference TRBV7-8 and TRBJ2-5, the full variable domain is GAGVSQSPRYKVAKRGQDVALRCDPISGHVSLFWYQQALGQGPEFLTYFQNEAQLDKSGLPSDRFFAERPEGSVSTLKIQRTQQEDSAVYLCASSYGLAGADRETQYFGPGTRLLVL.

CDR3 sequence: CASSQGQRGVTDTQYF. The CDR3 DNA follows: TGTGCCAGCAGCCAAGGACAGCGGGGGGTCACAGATACGCAGTATTTT. The V and J genes are TRBV4-2 and TRBJ2-3; 9 bases map to TRBD2. The CDR3 extends over 16 amino acids. Germline loops: CDR1 LGHNA, CDR2 YNFKEQ. V lost 1 base, J lost 2 bases, and 4 bases stayed unmatched.

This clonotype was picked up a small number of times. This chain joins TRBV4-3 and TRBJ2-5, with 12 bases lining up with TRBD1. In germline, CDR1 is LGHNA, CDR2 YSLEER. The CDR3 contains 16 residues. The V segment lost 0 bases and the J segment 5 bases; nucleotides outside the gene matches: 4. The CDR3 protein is CASSQEGTGGRETQYF. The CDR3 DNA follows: TGCGCCAGCAGCCAAGAAGGGACAGGGGGCCGGGAGACCCAGTACTTC.

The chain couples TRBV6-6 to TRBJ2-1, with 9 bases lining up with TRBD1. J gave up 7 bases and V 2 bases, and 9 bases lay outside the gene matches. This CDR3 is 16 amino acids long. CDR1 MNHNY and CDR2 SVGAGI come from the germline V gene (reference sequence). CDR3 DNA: TGTGCCAGCAGTTACCCATGGACAGGGGCGCGTAATGAGCAGTTCTTC. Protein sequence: CASSYPWTGARNEQFF.

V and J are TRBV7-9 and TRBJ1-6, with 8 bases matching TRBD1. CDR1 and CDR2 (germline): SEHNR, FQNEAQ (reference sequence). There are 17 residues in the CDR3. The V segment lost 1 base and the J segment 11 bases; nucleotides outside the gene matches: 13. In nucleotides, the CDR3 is TGTGCCAGCAGCTTAGGGAGCGCCGGGACAGGTGCGACACCCCTCCACTTT. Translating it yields CASSLGSAGTGATPLHF.

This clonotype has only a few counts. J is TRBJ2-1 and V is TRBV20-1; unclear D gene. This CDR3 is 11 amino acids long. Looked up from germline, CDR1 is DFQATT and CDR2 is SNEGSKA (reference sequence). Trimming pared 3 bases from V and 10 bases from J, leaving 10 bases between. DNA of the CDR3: TGCAGTGCTAGGGTTATCGGGGAGCAGTTCTTC. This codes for CSARVIGEQFF.

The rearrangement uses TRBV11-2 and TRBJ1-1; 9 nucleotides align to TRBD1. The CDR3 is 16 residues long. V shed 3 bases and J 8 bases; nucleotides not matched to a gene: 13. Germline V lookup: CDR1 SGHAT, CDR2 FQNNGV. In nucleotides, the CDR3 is TGTGCCAGCAGCTTCCGGGACAGGGTATTTGTTAGGGAAGCTTTCTTT. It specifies CASSFRDRVFVREAFF.

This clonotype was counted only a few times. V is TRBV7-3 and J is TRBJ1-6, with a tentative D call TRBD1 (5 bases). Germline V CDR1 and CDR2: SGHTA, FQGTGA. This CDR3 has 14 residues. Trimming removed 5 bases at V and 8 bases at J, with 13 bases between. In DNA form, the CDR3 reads TGTGCCAGCAGCCCACGGCAGGGTGATTCACCCCTCCACTTT. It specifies CASSPRQGDSPLHF.

The CDR3 region is CSARGDEEESYEQYF. DNA for the CDR3: TGCAGTGCTAGGGGTGACGAGGAGGAGTCCTACGAGCAGTACTTC. The V call is TRBV20-1, the J call TRBJ2-7; possible D gene TRBD2, 5 bases. V shed 3 bases and J shed 1 base, with 16 bases lying between them. Germline lookup yields CDR1 DFQATT and CDR2 SNEGSKA (reference sequence). This CDR3 spans 15 amino acids.

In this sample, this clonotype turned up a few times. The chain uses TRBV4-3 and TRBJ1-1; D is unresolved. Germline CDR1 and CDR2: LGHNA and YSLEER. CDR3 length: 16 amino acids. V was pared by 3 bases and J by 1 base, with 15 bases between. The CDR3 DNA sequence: TGCGCCAGCAGCCAGGCCTGGGCCGCGGGGAACACTGAAGCTTTCTTT. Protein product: CASSQAWAAGNTEAFF.

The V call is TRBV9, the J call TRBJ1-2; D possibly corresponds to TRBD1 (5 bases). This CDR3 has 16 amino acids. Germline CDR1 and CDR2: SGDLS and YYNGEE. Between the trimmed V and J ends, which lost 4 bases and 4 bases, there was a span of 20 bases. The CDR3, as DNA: TGTGCCAGCAGCCCCCCCGTCCTCGGACACTCCTATGGCTACACCTTC. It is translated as CASSPPVLGHSYGYTF.

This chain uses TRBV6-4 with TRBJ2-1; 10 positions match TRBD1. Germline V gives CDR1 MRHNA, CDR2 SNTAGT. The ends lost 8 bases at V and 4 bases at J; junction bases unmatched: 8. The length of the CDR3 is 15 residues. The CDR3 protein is CASRPGTGDYNEQFF. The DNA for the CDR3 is TGTGCCAGCCGACCTGGGACAGGGGATTACAATGAGCAGTTCTTC.